The 5 T cell receptor beta chains given below trace back to one sample, sequenced in a study of shared clonotypes between healthy human individuals. Method: immunoSEQ multiplex PCR; TCRdb's copy keeps in-frame clones and lacks some. The table has 2 million to 3 million clones, around nine tenths seen once. The sequencing sample was made of naive CD4+ T cells sorted from blood. Subset denoted: CD45RA+ positively selected. These receptors originate from a man aged 18 to 30 in good health.

The chain links TRBV7-3 to TRBJ2-1, with D possibly being TRBD1 (6 bases). Germline loops: CDR1 SGHTA, CDR2 FQGTGA. The CDR3 extends over 13 amino acids. V lost 5 bases, J lost 9 bases, and 14 bases lay in between. CDR3 in amino acids: CASSQDRMGEQFF. Here the CDR3 DNA reads TGTGCCAGCAGCCAGGACAGAATGGGTGAGCAGTTCTTC.

The rearrangement joins TRBV6-1 to TRBJ1-5; D is uncertain. Germline-derived CDR1 and CDR2 are MNHNS and SASEGT. The CDR3 runs to 16 residues. Trimming left V 0 bases short and J 7 bases short, with 16 bases between. CDR3 sequence reads: CASSEAIGNSAQPQHF. The DNA of the CDR3 is TGTGCCAGCAGTGAAGCAATCGGGAACAGCGCCCAGCCCCAGCATTTT.

This sequence joins TRBV6-6 and TRBJ2-7, with a possible D match to TRBD2 (5 bases). Germline CDR1 MNHNY, CDR2 SVGAGI (reference sequence). The V end lost 6 bases, the J end lost 3 bases, and 9 bases lay between the germline ends. CDR3 length equals 12 residues. In DNA, the CDR3 is TGTGCCAGCAGCCGAAGCGGCTACGAGCAGTACTTC. Amino acids: CASSRSGYEQYF.

The chain uses TRBV4-3 and TRBJ2-5; TRBD1 agrees at 10 bases. Germline assignment: CDR1 LGHNA and CDR2 YSLEER. CDR3 size: 16 residues. V lost 3 bases, J lost 2 bases, and 6 bases stayed unmatched. In DNA form, the CDR3 reads TGCGCCAGCAGCCAGGTCCGGGACAGGGGACAAGAGACCCAGTACTTC. Translated, it gives CASSQVRDRGQETQYF.

J is TRBJ1-5 and V is TRBV19; 7 bases are a match to TRBD1. The V gene's germline CDR1 is LNHDA and CDR2 SQIVND (reference sequence). The CDR3 is 15 residues long. J lost 4 bases, V lost 6 bases, and 9 bases had no gene match. The CDR3 DNA follows: TGTGCCAGTAGGCCGGGACAGTGGGGGAATCAGCCCCAGCATTTT. It translates to CASRPGQWGNQPQHF.